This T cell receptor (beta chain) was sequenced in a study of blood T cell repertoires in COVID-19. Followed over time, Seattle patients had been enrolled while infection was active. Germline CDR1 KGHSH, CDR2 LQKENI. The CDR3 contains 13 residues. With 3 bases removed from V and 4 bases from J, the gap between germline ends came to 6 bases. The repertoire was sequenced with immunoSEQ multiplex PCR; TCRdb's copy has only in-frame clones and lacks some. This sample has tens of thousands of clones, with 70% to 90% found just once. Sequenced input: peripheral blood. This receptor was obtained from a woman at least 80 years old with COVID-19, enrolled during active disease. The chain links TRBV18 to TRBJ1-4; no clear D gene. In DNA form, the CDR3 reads TGTGCCAGCTCACCGGTCTATAATGAAAAACTGTTTTTT. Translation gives CASSPVYNEKLFF.